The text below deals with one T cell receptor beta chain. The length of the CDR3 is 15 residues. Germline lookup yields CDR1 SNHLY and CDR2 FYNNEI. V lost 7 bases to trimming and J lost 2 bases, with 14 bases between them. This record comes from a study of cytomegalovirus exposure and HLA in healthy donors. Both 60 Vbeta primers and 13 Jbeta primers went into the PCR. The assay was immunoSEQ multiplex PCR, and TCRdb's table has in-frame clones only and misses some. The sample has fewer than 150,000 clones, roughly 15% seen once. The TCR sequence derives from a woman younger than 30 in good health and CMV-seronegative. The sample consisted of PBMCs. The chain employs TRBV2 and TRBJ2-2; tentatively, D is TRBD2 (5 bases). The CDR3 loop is CASKRERANTGELFF. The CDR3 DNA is TGTGCCAGCAAGAGGGAAAGGGCAAACACCGGGGAGCTGTTTTTT.